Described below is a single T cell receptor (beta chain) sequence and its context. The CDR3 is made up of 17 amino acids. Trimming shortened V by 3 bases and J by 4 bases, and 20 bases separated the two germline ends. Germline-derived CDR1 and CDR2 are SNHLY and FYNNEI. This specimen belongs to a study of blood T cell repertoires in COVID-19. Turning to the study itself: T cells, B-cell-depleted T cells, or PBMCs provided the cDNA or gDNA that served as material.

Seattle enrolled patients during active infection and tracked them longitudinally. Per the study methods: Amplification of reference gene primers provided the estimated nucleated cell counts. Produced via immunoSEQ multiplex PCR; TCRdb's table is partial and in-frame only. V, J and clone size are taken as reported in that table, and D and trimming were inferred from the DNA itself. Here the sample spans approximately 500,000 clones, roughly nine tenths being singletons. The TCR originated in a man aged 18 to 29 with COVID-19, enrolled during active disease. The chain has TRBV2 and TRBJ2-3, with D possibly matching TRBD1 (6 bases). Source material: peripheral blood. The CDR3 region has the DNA TGTGCCAGCAGTGATGGGGGCAGGGGTATTTGGGCAGATACGCAGTATTTT. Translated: CASSDGGRGIWADTQYF.